The entry below gives a single TCR beta chain sequence along with its context. The V segment lost 5 bases and the J segment 1 base; nucleotides outside the gene matches: 14. Germline V gene lookup returns CDR1 SNHLY and CDR2 FYNNEI. The CDR3 totals 17 residues. Some clones are missing from TCRdb's copy, which holds only in-frame ones; the method was immunoSEQ multiplex PCR. This table holds some 60,000 clones, over 80% found once. The source of the sample is a study of OX40 agonist ivuxolimab in advanced cancers. The material sequenced was CD4+ or CD8+ T cells sorted from blood, taken in a trial of the OX40 agonist ivuxolimab. This sequence originates from an adult with an advanced solid tumor such as melanoma, head and neck, liver or kidney cancer. The chain employs TRBV2 and TRBJ2-7, with 7 bases matching TRBD2. CDR3 nucleotide sequence: TGTGCCAGCAGTCCTGGCCCCGGGAGGAGAGATTCCTACGAGCAGTACTTC. Translated: CASSPGPGRRDSYEQYF.